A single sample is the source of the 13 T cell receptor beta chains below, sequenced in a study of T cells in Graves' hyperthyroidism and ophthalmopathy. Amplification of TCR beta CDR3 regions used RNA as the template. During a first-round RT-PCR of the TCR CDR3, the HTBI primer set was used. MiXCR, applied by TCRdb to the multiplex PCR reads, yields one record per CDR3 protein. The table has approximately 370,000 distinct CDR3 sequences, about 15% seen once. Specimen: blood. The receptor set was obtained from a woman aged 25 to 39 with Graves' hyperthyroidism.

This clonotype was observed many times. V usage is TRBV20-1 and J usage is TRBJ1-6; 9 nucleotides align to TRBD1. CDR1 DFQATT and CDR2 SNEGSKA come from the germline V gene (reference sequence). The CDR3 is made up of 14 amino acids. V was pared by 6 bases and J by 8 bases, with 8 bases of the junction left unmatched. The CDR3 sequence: CSALTGQGHSPLHF. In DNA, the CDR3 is TGCAGTGCCCTAACGGGACAGGGCCATTCACCCCTCCACTTT.

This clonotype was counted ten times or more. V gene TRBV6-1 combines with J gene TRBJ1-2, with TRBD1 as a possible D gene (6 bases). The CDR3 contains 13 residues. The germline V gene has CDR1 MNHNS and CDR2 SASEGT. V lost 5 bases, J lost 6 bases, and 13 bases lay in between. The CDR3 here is CASSLQGVDGYTF. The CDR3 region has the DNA TGTGCCAGCAGTCTACAGGGTGTGGATGGCTACACCTTC.

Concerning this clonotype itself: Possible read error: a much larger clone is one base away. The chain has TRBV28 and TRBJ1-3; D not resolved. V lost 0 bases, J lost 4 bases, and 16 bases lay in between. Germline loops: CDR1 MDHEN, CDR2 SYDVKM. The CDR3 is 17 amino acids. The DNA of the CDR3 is TGTGCCAGCAGTTTATGCGCCCAGGAGGGCTCCGGAAACACCATATATTTT. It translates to CASSLCAQEGSGNTIYF.

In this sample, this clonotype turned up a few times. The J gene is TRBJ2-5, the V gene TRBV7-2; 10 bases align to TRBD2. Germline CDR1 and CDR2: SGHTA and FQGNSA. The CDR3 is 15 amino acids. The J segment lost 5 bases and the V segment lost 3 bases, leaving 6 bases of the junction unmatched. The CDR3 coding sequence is TGTGCCAGCAGCTTCGGACTAGCGGTGACCGAGACCCAGTACTTC. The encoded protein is CASSFGLAVTETQYF.

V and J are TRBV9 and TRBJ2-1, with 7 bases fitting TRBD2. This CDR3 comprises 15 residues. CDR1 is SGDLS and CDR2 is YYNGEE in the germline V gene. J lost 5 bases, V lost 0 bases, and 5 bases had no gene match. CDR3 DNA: TGTGCCAGCAGCGTAGCAGGACTAGTAAACAATGAGCAGTTCTTC. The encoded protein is CASSVAGLVNNEQFF.

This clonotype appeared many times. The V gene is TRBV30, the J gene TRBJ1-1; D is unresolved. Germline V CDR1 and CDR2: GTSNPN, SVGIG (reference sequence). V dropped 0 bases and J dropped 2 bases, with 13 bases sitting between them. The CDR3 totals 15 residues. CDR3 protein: CAWSVRRRTNTEAFF. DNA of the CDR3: TGTGCCTGGAGTGTAAGGCGGAGGACCAACACTGAAGCTTTCTTT.

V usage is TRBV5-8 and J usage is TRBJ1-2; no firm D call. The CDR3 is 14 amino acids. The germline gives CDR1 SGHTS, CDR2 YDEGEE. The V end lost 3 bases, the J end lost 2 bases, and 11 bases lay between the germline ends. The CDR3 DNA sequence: TGTGCCAGCAGCTCCCCCGGACTGAACTATGGCTACACCTTC. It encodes CASSSPGLNYGYTF.

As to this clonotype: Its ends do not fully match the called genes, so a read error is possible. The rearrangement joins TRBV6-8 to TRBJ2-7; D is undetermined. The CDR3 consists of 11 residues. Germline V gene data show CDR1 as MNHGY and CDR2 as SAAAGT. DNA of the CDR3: TGTGCCATCAGTGATTTGCGCGAGCAGTACTTC. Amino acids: CAISDLREQYF.

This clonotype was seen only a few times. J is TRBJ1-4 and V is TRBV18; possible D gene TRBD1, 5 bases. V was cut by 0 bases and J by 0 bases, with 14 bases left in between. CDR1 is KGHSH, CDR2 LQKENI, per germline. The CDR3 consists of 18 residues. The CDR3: CASSPPVARQSTNEKLFF. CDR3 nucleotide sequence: TGTGCCAGCTCACCACCGGTGGCCCGACAGTCAACTAATGAAAAACTGTTTTTT.

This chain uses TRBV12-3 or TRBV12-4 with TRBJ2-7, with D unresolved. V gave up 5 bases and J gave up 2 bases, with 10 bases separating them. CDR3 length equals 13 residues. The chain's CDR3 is CASSPPNTYEQYF. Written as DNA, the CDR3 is TGTGCCAGCAGTCCACCTAATACCTACGAGCAGTACTTC.

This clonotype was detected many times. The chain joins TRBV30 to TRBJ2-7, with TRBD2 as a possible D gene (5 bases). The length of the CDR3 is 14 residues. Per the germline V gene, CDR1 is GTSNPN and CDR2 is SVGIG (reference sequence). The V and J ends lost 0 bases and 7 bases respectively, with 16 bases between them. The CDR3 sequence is CAWSVAVSFGEQYF. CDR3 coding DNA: TGTGCCTGGAGTGTAGCGGTCTCCTTTGGGGAGCAGTACTTC.

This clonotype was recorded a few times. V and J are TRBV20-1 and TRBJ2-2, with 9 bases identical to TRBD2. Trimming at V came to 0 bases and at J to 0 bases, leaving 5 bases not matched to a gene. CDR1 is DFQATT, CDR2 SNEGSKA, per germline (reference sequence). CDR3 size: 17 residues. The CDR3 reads CSARELAGSSNTGELFF. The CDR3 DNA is TGCAGTGCTAGAGAGCTAGCGGGAAGTTCGAACACCGGGGAGCTGTTTTTT.

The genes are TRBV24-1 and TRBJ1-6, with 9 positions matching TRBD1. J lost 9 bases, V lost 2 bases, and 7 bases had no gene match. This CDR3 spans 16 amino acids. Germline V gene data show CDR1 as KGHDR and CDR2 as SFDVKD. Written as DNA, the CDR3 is TGTGCCACCAGTGATTCTCGACAGGGGGAGCGTTCACCCCTCCACTTT. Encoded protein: CATSDSRQGERSPLHF.